These T cell receptor beta chains were read from a single sample in a study of blood T cell repertoires in COVID-19. Method: immunoSEQ multiplex PCR; TCRdb's copy keeps in-frame clones and lacks some. The top ten clones hold more than 2% of a sample with over 130,000 clones, more than 80% of them seen once. The sequencing input was peripheral blood. The receptors were gathered from a man between 65 and 85 years old with acute or convalescent COVID-19. Each CDR3 is given with its conserved first and last residue. The order of the fields is V gene, J gene, clone size, D gene, CDR3 protein, CDR3 DNA. D genes are given only for firm matches. Rows may omit the clone size; those that give it use once, few, many or a size class.

>TRBV6-1|TRBJ1-1|NA|NA
CASSVRDTLNTEAFF
TGTGCCAGCAGTGTTAGGGACACCTTAAACACTGAAGCTTTCTTT
>TRBV7-9|TRBJ1-1|NA|NA
CASSLKAQSEAFF
TGTGCCAGCAGCTTAAAAGCTCAATCTGAAGCTTTCTTT
>TRBV20-1|TRBJ1-2|NA|TRBD1
CSAGDRYGYTF
TGCAGTGCAGGGGACAGATATGGCTACACCTTC
>TRBV28|TRBJ1-5|NA|NA
CASSLSGSRGPQHF
TGTGCCAGCAGTTTGAGCGGCTCTCGGGGGCCCCAGCATTTT
>TRBV6-5|TRBJ1-2|NA|TRBD1
CASLYGQGARGYTF
TGTGCCAGCCTCTACGGACAGGGGGCTCGAGGCTACACCTTC
>TRBV6-2/TRBV6-3|TRBJ2-7|NA|NA
CASSVGAYEQYF
TGTGCCAGCAGCGTCGGTGCCTACGAGCAGTACTTC
>TRBV3-1/TRBV3-2|TRBJ2-1|once|TRBD2
CASSQGGLAGFEQFF
TGTGCCAGCAGCCAAGGGGGACTAGCGGGATTTGAGCAGTTCTTC
>TRBV11-2|TRBJ2-5|NA|TRBD2
CASSPSIAGSQETQYF
TGTGCCAGCAGTCCATCGATAGCGGGATCCCAAGAGACCCAGTACTTC
>TRBV5-4|TRBJ2-7|NA|NA
CASSLTPFYEQYF
TGTGCCAGCAGCTTAACACCGTTCTACGAGCAGTACTTC
>TRBV7-9|TRBJ2-7|NA|TRBD2
CASSPPWGSGSNEQYF
TGTGCCAGCAGCCCGCCGTGGGGTAGCGGGAGCAACGAGCAGTACTTC
>TRBV5-6|TRBJ2-1|NA|NA
CASSLDRLVYEQFF
TGTGCCAGCAGCTTGGACCGACTGGTCTATGAGCAGTTCTTC
>TRBV4-2|TRBJ1-2|NA|TRBD1
CASSRDSPANYGYTF
TGTGCCAGCAGCCGGGACAGCCCAGCTAACTATGGCTACACCTTC
>TRBV2|TRBJ1-1|once|NA
CASSVRVSTEAFF
TGTGCCAGCAGTGTCAGGGTTTCCACTGAAGCTTTCTTT
>TRBV2|TRBJ2-1|NA|TRBD2
CASGRLAGGYNEQFF
TGTGCCAGCGGTCGACTAGCGGGAGGGTACAATGAGCAGTTCTTC
>TRBV5-1|TRBJ2-3|few|TRBD2
CASSPARGGTDTQYF
TGCGCCAGCAGCCCCGCCCGGGGGGGCACAGATACGCAGTATTTT
>TRBV12-5|TRBJ2-3|NA|TRBD2
CASGLESSGFGTSTDTQYF
TGTGCTAGTGGTTTGGAGTCTAGCGGGTTCGGGACTAGCACAGATACGCAGTATTTT
>TRBV3-1/TRBV3-2|TRBJ2-7|few|TRBD2
CASSRGLAVSSYEQYF
TGTGCCAGCAGCCGGGGACTAGCGGTTAGCTCCTACGAGCAGTACTTC
>TRBV10-3|TRBJ2-7|NA|NA
CAISESLPGSGEQYF
TGTGCCATCAGTGAGTCGCTCCCAGGGTCTGGTGAGCAGTACTTC
>TRBV2|TRBJ2-1|NA|NA
CASISLASSYNEQFF
TGTGCCAGCATATCACTCGCGAGCTCCTACAATGAGCAGTTCTTC
>TRBV30|TRBJ1-5|NA|NA
CAQGRSGNQPQHF
TGTGCCCAGGGCAGATCGGGCAATCAGCCCCAGCATTTT
>TRBV7-9|TRBJ1-2|once|NA
CASSLWGDDYGYTF
TGTGCCAGCAGCTTATGGGGAGATGACTATGGCTACACCTTC
>TRBV6-5|TRBJ1-4|NA|NA
CASSYSRRSSNEKLFF
TGTGCCAGCAGTTACTCGAGAAGGAGCTCTAATGAAAAACTGTTTTTT
>TRBV28|TRBJ1-2|NA|TRBD1
CASRGTGGALINYGYTF
TGTGCCAGCAGGGGGACAGGGGGCGCTTTGATTAACTATGGCTACACCTTC
>TRBV11-2|TRBJ2-7|NA|TRBD1
CASSWDRARGEQYF
TGTGCCAGCAGCTGGGACAGGGCCCGGGGGGAGCAGTACTTC
>TRBV14|TRBJ1-2|NA|NA
CASSQFPYGYTF
TGTGCCAGCAGCCAGTTCCCTTATGGCTACACCTTC
>TRBV19|TRBJ1-5|NA|TRBD1
CASSAGGLNQPQHF
TGTGCCAGTAGTGCAGGGGGTTTGAATCAGCCCCAGCATTTT